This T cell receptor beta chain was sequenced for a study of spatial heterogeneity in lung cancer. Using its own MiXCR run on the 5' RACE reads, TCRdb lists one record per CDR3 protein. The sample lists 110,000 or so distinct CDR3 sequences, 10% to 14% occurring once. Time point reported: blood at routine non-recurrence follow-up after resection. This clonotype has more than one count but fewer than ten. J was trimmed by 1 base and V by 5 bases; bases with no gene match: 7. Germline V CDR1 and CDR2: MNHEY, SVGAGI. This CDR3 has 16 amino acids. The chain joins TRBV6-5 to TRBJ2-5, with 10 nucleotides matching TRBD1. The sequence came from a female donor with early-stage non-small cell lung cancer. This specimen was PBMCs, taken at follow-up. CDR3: CASSQDRGAFQETQYF. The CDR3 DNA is TGTGCCAGCAGTCAGGACAGGGGGGCGTTCCAAGAGACCCAGTACTTC.